These 10 T cell receptor beta chains were sequenced from one sample in a study of T cell responses to AZD1222 COVID-19 vaccine. Assay used: immunoSEQ multiplex PCR; TCRdb lists only in-frame clones, some missing. The data hold tens of thousands of clones, with over 75% observed a single time. Source: peripheral blood, taken on day 0 of AZD1222 vaccination. All receptors derive from an adult in good health.

The genes are TRBV29-1 and TRBJ2-3; 9 bases map to TRBD1. V lost 7 bases and J lost 5; bases outside the gene matches: 13. CDR1 and CDR2 (germline): SQVTM, ANQGSEA. This CDR3 comprises 15 residues. In DNA, the CDR3 is TGCAGCGGATACATACAGGGGGCGGGTGGAGATACGCAGTATTTT. Translation gives CSGYIQGAGGDTQYF.

For the CDR3, the DNA is TGTGCCAGCAGTTCCCTAGCGGGGTCGGGCACAGATACGCAGTATTTT. Amino acid sequence: CASSSLAGSGTDTQYF. This rearrangement joins TRBV2 to TRBJ2-3; TRBD2 agrees at 9 bases. V dropped 5 bases and J dropped 1; count of bases not matched to a gene: 7. This CDR3 is built from 16 residues. Germline lookup yields CDR1 SNHLY and CDR2 FYNNEI.

The chain carries TRBV7-8 and TRBJ1-4; a possible D gene is TRBD1 (6 bases). Germline-derived CDR1 and CDR2 are SGHVS and FQNEAQ. The length of the CDR3 is 14 residues. V was shortened by 5 bases and J by 7 bases, with 14 bases between the two germline ends. The CDR3 sequence: CASSPSGVGEKLFF. CDR3 in DNA: TGTGCCAGCAGCCCCTCAGGGGTCGGTGAAAAACTGTTTTTT.

CDR3 protein: CASSLAHRDRYTGELFF. In DNA form, the CDR3 reads TGTGCCAGCAGCTTAGCTCACAGAGACCGTTACACCGGGGAGCTGTTTTTT. The chain is built from TRBV7-8 and TRBJ2-2; D not certain. The CDR3 spans 17 residues. Trimming cost V 0 bases and J 3 bases, with 14 bases left between them. Looked up from germline, CDR1 is SGHVS and CDR2 is FQNEAQ.

V and J are TRBV24-1 and TRBJ1-3; 7 bases map to TRBD1. The germline V gene encodes CDR1 KGHDR and CDR2 SFDVKD. Germline trimming cut 9 bases from V and 1 base from J; bases unmatched to any gene: 11. This CDR3 has 16 residues. CDR3: CATLLRGGLSGNTIYF. CDR3 coding DNA: TGTGCCACCCTCCTCAGGGGGGGCCTTTCTGGAAACACCATATATTTT.

V usage is TRBV30 and J usage is TRBJ1-2; no definite D call. V was shortened by 0 bases and J by 0 bases, with 5 bases between the two germline ends. Germline V gene lookup returns CDR1 GTSNPN and CDR2 SVGIG (reference sequence). The CDR3 length is 13 residues. The CDR3 loop reads CAWSVEANYGYTF. In DNA form, the CDR3 reads TGTGCCTGGAGTGTAGAGGCTAACTATGGCTACACCTTC.

This rearrangement joins TRBV20-1 to TRBJ1-5; TRBD1 is a possible D gene (5 bases). Germline assignment: CDR1 DFQATT and CDR2 SNEGSKA (reference sequence). V was trimmed by 3 bases and J by 1 base, leaving 10 bases between them. The CDR3 is made up of 14 amino acids. The CDR3 loop is CSASTGTSNQPQHF. In DNA form, the CDR3 reads TGCAGTGCTAGTACGGGGACCAGCAATCAGCCCCAGCATTTT.

The chain employs TRBV18 and TRBJ2-3; TRBD2 matches 7 bases. Germline V gene lookup returns CDR1 KGHSH and CDR2 LQKENI. Losses at the gene ends were 5 bases for V and 6 bases for J; bases not matched to a gene: 11. The CDR3 length is 15 residues. The CDR3 nucleotides read TGTGCCAGCTCATCCCTAGCGGTCGCTTCGGATACGCAGTATTTT. Amino acid sequence: CASSSLAVASDTQYF.

The rearrangement uses TRBV30 and TRBJ1-2, with D possibly being TRBD1 (5 bases). CDR1 and CDR2 (germline): GTSNPN, SVGIG (reference sequence). Trimming removed 3 bases at V and 7 bases at J, with 18 bases between. This CDR3 comprises 14 residues. CDR3 loop: CAWSLLGPESGYTF. The CDR3 DNA sequence: TGTGCCTGGAGCCTATTGGGGCCTGAGAGTGGCTACACCTTC.

V usage is TRBV5-1 and J usage is TRBJ2-5; D is undetermined. The CDR3 runs to 11 residues. CDR1 is SGHRS, CDR2 YFSETQ, per germline. Between the trimmed V and J ends, which lost 5 bases and 2 bases, there was a span of 4 bases. The CDR3 DNA reads TGCGCCAGCAGTAAACAAGAGACCCAGTACTTC. Its translation: CASSKQETQYF.